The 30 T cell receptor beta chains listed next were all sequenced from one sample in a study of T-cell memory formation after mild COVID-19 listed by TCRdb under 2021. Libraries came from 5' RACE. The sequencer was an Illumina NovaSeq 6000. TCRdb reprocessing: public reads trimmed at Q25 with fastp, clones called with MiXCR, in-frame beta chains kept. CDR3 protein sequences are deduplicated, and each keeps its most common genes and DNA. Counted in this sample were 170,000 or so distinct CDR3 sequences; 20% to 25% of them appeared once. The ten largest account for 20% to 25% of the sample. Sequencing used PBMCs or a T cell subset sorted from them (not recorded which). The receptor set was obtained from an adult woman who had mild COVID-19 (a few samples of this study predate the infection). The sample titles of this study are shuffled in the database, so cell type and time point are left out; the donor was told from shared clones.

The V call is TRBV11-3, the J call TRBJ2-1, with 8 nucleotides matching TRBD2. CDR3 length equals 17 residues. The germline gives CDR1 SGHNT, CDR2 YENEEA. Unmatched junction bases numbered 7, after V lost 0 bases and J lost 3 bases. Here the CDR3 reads CASSLDSSGRDYNEQFF. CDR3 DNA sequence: TGTGCCAGCAGCTTAGACTCCAGCGGGAGAGACTACAATGAGCAGTTCTTC.

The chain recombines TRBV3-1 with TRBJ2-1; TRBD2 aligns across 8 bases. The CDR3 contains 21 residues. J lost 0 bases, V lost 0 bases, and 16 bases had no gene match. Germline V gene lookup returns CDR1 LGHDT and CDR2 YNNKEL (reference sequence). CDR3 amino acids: CASSQEPPVIERGTSYNEQFF. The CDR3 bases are TGTGCCAGCAGCCAAGAACCACCGGTGATTGAGCGGGGGACCTCCTACAATGAGCAGTTCTTC.

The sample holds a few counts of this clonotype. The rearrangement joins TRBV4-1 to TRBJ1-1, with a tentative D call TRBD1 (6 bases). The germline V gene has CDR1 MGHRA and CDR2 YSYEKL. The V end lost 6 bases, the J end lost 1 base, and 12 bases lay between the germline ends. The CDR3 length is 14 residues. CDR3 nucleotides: TGCGCCAGCAGTCCCGAGGGGGAGAACACTGAAGCTTTCTTT. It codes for CASSPEGENTEAFF.

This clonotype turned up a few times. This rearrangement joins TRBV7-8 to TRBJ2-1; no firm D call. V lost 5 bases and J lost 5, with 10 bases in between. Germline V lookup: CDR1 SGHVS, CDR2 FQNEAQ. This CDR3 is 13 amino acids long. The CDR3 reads CASSPESDNEQFF. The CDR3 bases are TGTGCCAGCAGCCCCGAGTCGGACAATGAGCAGTTCTTC.

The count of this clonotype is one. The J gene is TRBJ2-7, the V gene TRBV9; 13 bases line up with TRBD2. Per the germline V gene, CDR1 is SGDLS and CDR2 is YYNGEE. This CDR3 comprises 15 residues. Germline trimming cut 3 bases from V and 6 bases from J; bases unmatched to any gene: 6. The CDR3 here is CASSAGLAGASEQYF. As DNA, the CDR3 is TGTGCCAGCAGCGCAGGACTAGCGGGGGCCTCCGAGCAGTACTTC.

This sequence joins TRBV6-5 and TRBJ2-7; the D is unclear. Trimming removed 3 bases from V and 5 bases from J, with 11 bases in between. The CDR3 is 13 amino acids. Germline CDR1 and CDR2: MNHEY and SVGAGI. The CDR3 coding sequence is TGTGCCAGCAGTTATTCCAAATATAACGAGCAGTACTTC. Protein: CASSYSKYNEQYF.

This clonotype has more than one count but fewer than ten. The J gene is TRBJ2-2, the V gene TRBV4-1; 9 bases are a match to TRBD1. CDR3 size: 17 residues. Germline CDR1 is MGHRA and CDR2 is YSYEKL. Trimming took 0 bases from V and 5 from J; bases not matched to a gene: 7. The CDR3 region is CASSQDTRTGVTGELFF. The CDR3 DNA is TGCGCCAGCAGCCAAGATACGAGGACAGGGGTTACCGGGGAGCTGTTTTTT.

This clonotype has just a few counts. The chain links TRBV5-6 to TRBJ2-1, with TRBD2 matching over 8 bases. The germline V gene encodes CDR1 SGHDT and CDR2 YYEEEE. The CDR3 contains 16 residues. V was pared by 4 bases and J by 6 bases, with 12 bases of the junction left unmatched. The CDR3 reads CASSPYRLAGANEQFF. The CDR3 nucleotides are TGTGCCAGCAGCCCCTATCGTCTAGCGGGCGCCAATGAGCAGTTCTTC.

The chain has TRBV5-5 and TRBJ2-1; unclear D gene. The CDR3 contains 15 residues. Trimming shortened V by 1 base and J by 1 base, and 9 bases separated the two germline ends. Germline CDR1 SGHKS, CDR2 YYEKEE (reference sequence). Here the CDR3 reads CASSLSTISYNEQFF. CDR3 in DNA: TGTGCCAGCAGCTTGAGTACTATATCCTACAATGAGCAGTTCTTC.

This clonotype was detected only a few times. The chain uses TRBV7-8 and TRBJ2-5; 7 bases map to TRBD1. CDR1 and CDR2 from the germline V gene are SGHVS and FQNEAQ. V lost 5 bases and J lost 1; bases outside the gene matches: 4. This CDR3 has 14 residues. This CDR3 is CASSQPGGQETQYF. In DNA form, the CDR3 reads TGTGCCAGCAGCCAACCAGGGGGCCAAGAGACCCAGTACTTC.

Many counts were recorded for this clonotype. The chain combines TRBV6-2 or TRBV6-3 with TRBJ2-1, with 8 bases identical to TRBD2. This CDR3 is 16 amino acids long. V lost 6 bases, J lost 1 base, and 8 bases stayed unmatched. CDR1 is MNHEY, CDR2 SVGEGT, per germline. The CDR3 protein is CASSHPGLGSYNEQFF. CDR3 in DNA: TGTGCCAGCAGCCACCCGGGACTAGGTTCCTACAATGAGCAGTTCTTC.

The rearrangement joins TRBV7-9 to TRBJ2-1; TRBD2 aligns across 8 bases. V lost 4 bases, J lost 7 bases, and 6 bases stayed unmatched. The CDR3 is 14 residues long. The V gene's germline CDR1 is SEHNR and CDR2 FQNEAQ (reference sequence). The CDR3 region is CASSSGLAWNEQFF. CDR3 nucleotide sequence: TGTGCCAGCAGCTCTGGACTAGCTTGGAATGAGCAGTTCTTC. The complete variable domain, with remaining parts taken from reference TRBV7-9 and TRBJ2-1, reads DTGVSQNPRHKITKRGQNVTFRCDPISEHNRLYWYRQTLGQGPEFLTYFQNEAQLEKSRLLSDRFSAERPKGSFSTLEIQRTEQGDSAMYLCASSSGLAWNEQFFGPGTRLTVL.

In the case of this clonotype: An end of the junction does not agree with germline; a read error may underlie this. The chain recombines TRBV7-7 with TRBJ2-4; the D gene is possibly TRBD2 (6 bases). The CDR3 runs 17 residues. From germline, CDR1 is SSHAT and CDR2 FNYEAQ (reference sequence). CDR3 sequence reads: CASSPEGRPPPKNIQYF. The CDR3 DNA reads TGTGCTAGCAGTCCGGAGGGTCGGCCGCCACCCAAAAACATTCAGTACTTC.

The CDR3: CSARDQDTNEQFF. For the CDR3, the DNA is TGCAGTGCTAGAGATCAGGACACAAATGAGCAGTTCTTC. This sequence joins TRBV20-1 and TRBJ2-1, with a tentative D call TRBD1 (5 bases). The CDR3 has 13 residues. Germline V gene sequence: CDR1 DFQATT, CDR2 SNEGSKA (reference sequence). V was pared by 0 bases and J by 7 bases, with 10 bases between.

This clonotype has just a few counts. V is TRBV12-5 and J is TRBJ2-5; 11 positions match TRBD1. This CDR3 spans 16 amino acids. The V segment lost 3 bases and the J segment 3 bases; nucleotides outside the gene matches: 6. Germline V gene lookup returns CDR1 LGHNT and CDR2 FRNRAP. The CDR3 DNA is TGTGCTAGTGGTTTTCGGACAGGGGGCGCCGAAGAGACCCAGTACTTC. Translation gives CASGFRTGGAEETQYF.

This CDR3 is CASRTVLTGELFF. In DNA form, the CDR3 reads TGTGCCAGCAGGACAGTCCTCACCGGGGAGCTGTTTTTT. This chain uses TRBV12-3 or TRBV12-4 with TRBJ2-2, with D perhaps TRBD1 (5 bases). The CDR3 covers 13 residues. V was trimmed by 6 bases and J by 4 bases, leaving 9 bases between them.

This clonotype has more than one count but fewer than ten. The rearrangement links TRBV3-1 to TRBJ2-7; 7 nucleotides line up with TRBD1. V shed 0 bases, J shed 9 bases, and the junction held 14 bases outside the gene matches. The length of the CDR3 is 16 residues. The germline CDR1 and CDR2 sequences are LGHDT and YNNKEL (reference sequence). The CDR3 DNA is TGTGCCAGCAGCCAAGACCCGAGGACGGGACAGTTGGGGCAGTACTTC. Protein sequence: CASSQDPRTGQLGQYF.

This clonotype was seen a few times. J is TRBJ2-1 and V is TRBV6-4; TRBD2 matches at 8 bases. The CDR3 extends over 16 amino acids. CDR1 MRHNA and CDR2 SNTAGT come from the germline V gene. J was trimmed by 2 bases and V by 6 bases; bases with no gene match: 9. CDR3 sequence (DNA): TGTGCCAGCAGCGGATCCAGCGGGAGTACCTACAATGAGCAGTTCTTC. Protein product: CASSGSSGSTYNEQFF.

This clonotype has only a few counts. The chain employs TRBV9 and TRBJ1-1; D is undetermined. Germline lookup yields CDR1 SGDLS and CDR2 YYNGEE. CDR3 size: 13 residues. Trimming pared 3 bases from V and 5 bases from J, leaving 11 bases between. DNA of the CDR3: TGTGCCAGCAGCGAGTGGGGTGGGACTGAAGCTTTCTTT. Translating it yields CASSEWGGTEAFF.

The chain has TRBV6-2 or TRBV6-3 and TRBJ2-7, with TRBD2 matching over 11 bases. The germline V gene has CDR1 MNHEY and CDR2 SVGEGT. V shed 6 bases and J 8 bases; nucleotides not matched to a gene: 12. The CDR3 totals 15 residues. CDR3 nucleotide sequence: TGTGCCAGCAGCCACGGACTAGCGGGTGGACTACAGCAGTACTTC. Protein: CASSHGLAGGLQQYF.

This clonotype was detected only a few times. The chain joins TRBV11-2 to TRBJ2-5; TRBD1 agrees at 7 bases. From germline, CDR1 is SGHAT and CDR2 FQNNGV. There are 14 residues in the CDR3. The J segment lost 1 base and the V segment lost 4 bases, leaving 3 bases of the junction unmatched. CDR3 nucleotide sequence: TGTGCCAGCAGCTCCTGGGACAGCCAAGAGACCCAGTACTTC. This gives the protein CASSSWDSQETQYF. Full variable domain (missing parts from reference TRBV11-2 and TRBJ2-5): EAGVAQSPRYKIIEKRQSVAFWCNPISGHATLYWYQQILGQGPKLLIQFQNNGVVDDSQLPKDRFSAERLKGVDSTLKIQPAKLEDSAVYLCASSSWDSQETQYFGPGTRLLVL.

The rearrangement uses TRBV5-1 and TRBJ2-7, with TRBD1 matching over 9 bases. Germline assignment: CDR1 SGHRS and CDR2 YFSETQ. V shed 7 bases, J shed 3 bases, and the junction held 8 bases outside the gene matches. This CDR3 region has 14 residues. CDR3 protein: CASGPGTGLYEQYF. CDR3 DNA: TGCGCCAGCGGACCTGGGACAGGGCTCTACGAGCAGTACTTC.

The CDR3 nucleotides read TGTGCCAGCAGTGAATCGAGGGGGCCGTGGGAGACCCAGTACTTC. As protein: CASSESRGPWETQYF. The V call is TRBV25-1, the J call TRBJ2-5, with 7 bases fitting TRBD1. In germline, CDR1 is MGHDK, CDR2 SYGVNS. The trim removed 1 base at V and 5 bases at J, leaving 7 bases unmatched. The CDR3 contains 15 residues.

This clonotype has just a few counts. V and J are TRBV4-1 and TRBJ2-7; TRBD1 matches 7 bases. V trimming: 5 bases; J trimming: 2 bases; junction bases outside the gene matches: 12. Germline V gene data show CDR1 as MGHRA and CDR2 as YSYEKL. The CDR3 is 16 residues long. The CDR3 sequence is CASSLGSETGTYEQYF. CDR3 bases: TGCGCCAGCAGCTTGGGGTCCGAGACAGGGACCTACGAGCAGTACTTC.

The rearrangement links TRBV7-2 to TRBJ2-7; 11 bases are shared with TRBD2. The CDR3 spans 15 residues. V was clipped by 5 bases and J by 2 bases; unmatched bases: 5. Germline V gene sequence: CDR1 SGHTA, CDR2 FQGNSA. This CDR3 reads CASSPVAGGTYEQYF. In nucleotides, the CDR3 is TGTGCCAGCAGCCCCGTAGCGGGGGGGACCTACGAGCAGTACTTC.

DNA of the CDR3: TGTGCCAGCAGCTTGGTAGGGGTAGACTACGAGCAGTACTTC. Its protein product is CASSLVGVDYEQYF. The chain uses TRBV5-6 and TRBJ2-7, with a weak D call TRBD1 (5 bases). CDR1 and CDR2 from the germline V gene are SGHDT and YYEEEE. The V end lost 0 bases, the J end lost 3 bases, and 10 bases lay between the germline ends. This CDR3 region has 14 residues.

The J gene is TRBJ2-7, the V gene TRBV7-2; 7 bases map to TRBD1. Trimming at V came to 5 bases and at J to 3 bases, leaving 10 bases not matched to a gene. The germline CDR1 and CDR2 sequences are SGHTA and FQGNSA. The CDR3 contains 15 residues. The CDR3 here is CASSPPDRWIYEQYF. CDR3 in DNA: TGTGCCAGCAGCCCACCGGACAGGTGGATCTACGAGCAGTACTTC.

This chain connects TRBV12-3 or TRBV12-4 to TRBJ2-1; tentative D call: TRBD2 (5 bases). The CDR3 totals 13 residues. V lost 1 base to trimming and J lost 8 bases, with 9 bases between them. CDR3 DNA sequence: TGTGCCAGCAGTTTAGAGCTAGCCCATGAGCAGTTCTTC. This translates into CASSLELAHEQFF.

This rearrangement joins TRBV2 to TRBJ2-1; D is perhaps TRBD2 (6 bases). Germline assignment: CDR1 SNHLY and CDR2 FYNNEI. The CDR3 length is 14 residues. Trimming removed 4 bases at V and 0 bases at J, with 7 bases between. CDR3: CASSATSSYNEQFF. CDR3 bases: TGTGCCAGCAGTGCGACTAGCTCCTACAATGAGCAGTTCTTC.

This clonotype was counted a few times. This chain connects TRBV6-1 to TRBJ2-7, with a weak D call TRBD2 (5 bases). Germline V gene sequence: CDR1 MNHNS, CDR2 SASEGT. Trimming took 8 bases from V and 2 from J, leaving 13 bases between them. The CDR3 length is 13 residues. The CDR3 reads CASLDGNTYEQYF. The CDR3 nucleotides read TGTGCCAGCCTGGACGGGAATACCTACGAGCAGTACTTC.